This T cell receptor (beta chain) appears in the sequencing data of a study of shared clonotypes between healthy human individuals. Details on this clone: What it recognizes is unknown.

CD45RO-negative, CCR7-positively selected cells formed the naive CD8 fraction, excluding terminally differentiated effector memory CD45RA+ cells. Germline CDR1 is SGDLS and CDR2 is YYNGEE. After removal of 6 bases from V and 5 bases from J, the junction contained 1 base not matched to a gene. The CDR3 contains 12 residues. The protocol was immunoSEQ multiplex PCR, while the TCRdb copy is restricted to in-frame clones and leaves out a portion. The data show about 700,000 clones, 92% seen once. Study-level results: A handful of donors had around 5.5% of their naive CD4 clonotypes in common.

The sequenced sample was naive CD8+ T cells sorted from blood. The rearrangement joins TRBV9 to TRBJ2-2, with TRBD1 matching over 7 bases. This sequence was found in a man aged 25 to 45 in good health. The CDR3 DNA reads TGTGCCAGCACAGGGGGAACCGGGGAGCTGTTTTTT. Translation gives CASTGGTGELFF.